The 5 T cell receptor beta chains below come from one sample, sequenced in a study of blood T cell repertoires in COVID-19. Libraries were prepared by immunoSEQ multiplex PCR; TCRdb keeps only in-frame clonotypes and omits some of them. The sample includes about 94,000 clones, more than 65% of them seen just once. The specimen was peripheral blood. The receptors stem from a man aged 55 to 70 with acute or convalescent COVID-19.

This chain joins TRBV6-5 and TRBJ1-2, with 7 bases fitting TRBD1. CDR1 is MNHEY and CDR2 is SVGAGI in the germline V gene. V trimming: 10 bases; J trimming: 3 bases; junction bases outside the gene matches: 8. This CDR3 spans 13 amino acids. The CDR3 sequence is CATQDRVHYGYTF. CDR3 coding DNA: TGTGCCACCCAAGACAGGGTCCACTATGGCTACACCTTC.

This chain connects TRBV19 to TRBJ1-6; 8 nucleotides match TRBD1. The CDR3 has 17 residues. V lost 3 bases to trimming and J lost 0 bases; unmatched junction nucleotides: 4. Germline-derived CDR1 and CDR2 are LNHDA and SQIVND (reference sequence). In nucleotides, the CDR3 is TGTGCCAGTAGTATTCGACAGGGGAGCTCCTATAATTCACCCCTCCACTTT. It is translated as CASSIRQGSSYNSPLHF.

This clone was recorded a few times. The chain combines TRBV9 with TRBJ1-1; D might be TRBD1 (6 bases). The CDR3 has 14 residues. Trimming stripped 4 bases from V and 4 bases from J, with 14 bases between. CDR1 is SGDLS, CDR2 YYNGEE, per germline. In DNA, the CDR3 is TGTGCCAGCAGCCCAGGGGACAACCCCACTGAAGCTTTCTTT. Encoded protein: CASSPGDNPTEAFF. Variable domain in full (rest from reference TRBV9 and TRBJ1-1): DSGVTQTPKHLITATGQRVTLRCSPRSGDLSVYWYQQSLDQGLQFLIQYYNGEERAKGNILERFSAQQFPDLHSELNLSSLELGDSALYFCASSPGDNPTEAFFGQGTRLTVV.

V gene TRBV6-6 combines with J gene TRBJ1-2; D is perhaps TRBD1 (5 bases). CDR1 and CDR2 from the germline V gene are MNHNY and SVGAGI (reference sequence). Deletions cut 7 bases from V and 8 bases from J, with 20 bases between. The CDR3 sequence is 14 residues long. CDR3 loop: CASTRTDNRFGYTF. CDR3 in DNA: TGTGCCAGCACCAGGACGGACAATAGATTCGGCTACACCTTC.

The chain links TRBV7-2 to TRBJ1-5, with 7 bases lining up with TRBD1. Trimming took 4 bases from V and 5 from J; bases not matched to a gene: 2. The germline V gene has CDR1 SGHTA and CDR2 FQGNSA. This CDR3 region has 13 residues. CDR3 sequence: CASSSTGYQPQHF. The CDR3 DNA sequence: TGTGCCAGCAGCTCGACAGGGTATCAGCCCCAGCATTTT. Complete variable domain (other parts from reference TRBV7-2 and TRBJ1-5): GAGVSQSPSNKVTEKGKDVELRCDPISGHTALYWYRQSLGQGLEFLIYFQGNSAPDKSGLPSDRFSAERTGGSVSTLTIQRTQQEDSAVYLCASSSTGYQPQHFGDGTRLSIL.